Below are 26 T cell receptor beta chains sequenced from a single sample in a study of vaccination effects on CD4 cells after COVID-19. It was after nine to ten days of culture that CD4+ T cells were isolated. Vaccination of participants consisted of two doses of either the BNT162b2 or mRNA-1273 vaccine. Measured with immunoSEQ multiplex PCR; TCRdb has only the in-frame clones, and not every one. The data show 35,000 to 55,000 clones, approximately 77% seen once. Which antigens these TCRs recognize remains unknown. Sequencing was performed on CD4+ T cells from PBMCs cultured without peptide, taken after COVID-19 vaccination. These receptor sequences come from a human donor who received a COVID-19 vaccine.

The rearrangement links TRBV18 to TRBJ2-7, with D possibly matching TRBD2 (6 bases). The CDR3 extends over 14 amino acids. V lost 2 bases and J 2 bases, leaving 10 bases between the germline ends. Germline CDR1 is KGHSH and CDR2 is LQKENI. CDR3 in DNA: TGTGCCAGCTCACCATACGGAGGGACCTACGAGCAGTACTTC. As protein: CASSPYGGTYEQYF. Using reference TRBV18 and TRBJ2-7 for the parts outside the CDR3, the full variable domain is NAGVMQNPRHLVRRRGQEARLRCSPMKGHSHVYWYRQLPEEGLKFMVYLQKENIIDESGMPKERFSAEFPKEGPSILRIQQVVRGDSAAYFCASSPYGGTYEQYFGPGTRLTVT.

This clone was observed a few times. The chain combines TRBV12-5 with TRBJ1-3; D is unclear. Germline V lookup: CDR1 LGHNT, CDR2 FRNRAP. V was clipped by 1 base and J by 3 bases, with 7 bases between them. The CDR3 runs 14 residues. DNA of the CDR3: TGTGCTAGTGGTTTGGGAGAGGTTGGAAACACCATATATTTT. Translated: CASGLGEVGNTIYF.

This clone showed up just a few times. The J gene is TRBJ1-2, the V gene TRBV5-6, with D tentatively TRBD1 (6 bases). V was pared by 1 base and J by 8 bases, with 12 bases between. Germline-derived CDR1 and CDR2 are SGHDT and YYEEEE. The CDR3 covers 13 residues. CDR3 sequence: CASSLRGASGYTF. The CDR3 DNA is TGTGCCAGCAGCTTGCGGGGGGCCAGCGGCTACACCTTC. The full variable domain, in which reference TRBV5-6 and TRBJ1-2 provide the parts outside the CDR3, is DAGVTQSPTHLIKTRGQQVTLRCSPKSGHDTVSWYQQALGQGPQFIFQYYEEEERQRGNFPDRFSGHQFPNYSSELNVNALLLGDSALYLCASSLRGASGYTFGSGTRLTVV.

As concerns this clone: The germline gene is not matched at one end of the junction; a read error may be the cause. The V gene is TRBV7-6, the J gene TRBJ2-7, with a possible D match to TRBD2 (5 bases). The germline CDR1 and CDR2 sequences are SGHVS and FNYEAQ. This CDR3 comprises 15 residues. The CDR3 DNA is TGTACCAGCAGCTTAGTTGAGGGCGGCGGGTACGAGCAGTACTTC. Translation: CTSSLVEGGGYEQYF.

This chain uses TRBV7-8 with TRBJ1-1; D call uncertain. Germline V lookup: CDR1 SGHVS, CDR2 FQNEAQ. V dropped 5 bases and J dropped 9 bases, with 22 bases sitting between them. The CDR3 sequence is 15 residues long. CDR3 DNA sequence: TGTGCCAGCAGCAAATCCGGGCCTCCAAACGTTAAAGCTTTCTTT. It translates to CASSKSGPPNVKAFF.

The chain couples TRBV6-5 to TRBJ1-2; tentatively, D is TRBD1 (6 bases). V was shortened by 6 bases and J by 3 bases, with 11 bases between the two germline ends. Germline values: CDR1 MNHEY, CDR2 SVGAGI. This CDR3 is built from 13 residues. CDR3 DNA sequence: TGTGCCAGCAGACAACAGGGCCACTATGGCTACACCTTC. Translating it yields CASRQQGHYGYTF.

This chain connects TRBV6-5 to TRBJ2-7, with D perhaps given as TRBD1 or TRBD2 (5 bases each). The CDR3 spans 13 residues. With 6 bases removed from V and 6 bases from J, the gap between germline ends came to 15 bases. The germline V gene encodes CDR1 MNHEY and CDR2 SVGAGI. DNA for the CDR3: TGTGCCAGCAGAGACCCGGGACGCGGCGAGCAGTACTTC. Its translation: CASRDPGRGEQYF.

This clone appeared once. The rearrangement links TRBV12-5 to TRBJ1-1; unclear D gene. Germline V gene lookup returns CDR1 LGHNT and CDR2 FRNRAP. The CDR3 runs to 18 residues. Trimming removed 4 bases from V and 2 bases from J, with 23 bases in between. The DNA of the CDR3 is TGTGCTAGTGGTTCCTTACTGCAATGGGAGGGCTCTAACACTGAAGCTTTCTTT. Translating gives CASGSLLQWEGSNTEAFF. Full variable domain (missing parts from reference TRBV12-5 and TRBJ1-1): DARVTQTPRHKVTEMGQEVTMRCQPILGHNTVFWYRQTMMQGLELLAYFRNRAPLDDSGMPKDRFSAEMPDATLATLKIQPSEPRDSAVYFCASGSLLQWEGSNTEAFFGQGTRLTVV.

The genes are TRBV5-4 and TRBJ2-7; D possibly corresponds to TRBD2 (6 bases). V gave up 4 bases and J gave up 5 bases, with 19 bases separating them. The CDR3 loop spans 15 amino acids. Germline V CDR1 and CDR2: SGHNT, YYREEE (reference sequence). DNA of the CDR3: TGTGCCAGCAGCCCGCCGGGGGAGCAGGTCCACGAGCAGTACTTC. Its translation: CASSPPGEQVHEQYF.

The J gene is TRBJ2-2, the V gene TRBV5-1, with TRBD1 matching 8 bases. The V gene end was trimmed by 6 bases and the J gene end by 5 bases; junction bases not matched to a gene: 3. The CDR3 is 13 amino acids. Germline values: CDR1 SGHRS, CDR2 YFSETQ. The CDR3 region has the DNA TGCGCCAGCACCCGGGACAGGACCGGGGAGCTGTTTTTT. Translated, it gives CASTRDRTGELFF. The full variable domain, its missing parts supplied by reference TRBV5-1 and TRBJ2-2, is KAGVTQTPRYLIKTRGQQVTLSCSPISGHRSVSWYQQTPGQGLQFLFEYFSETQRNKGNFPGRFSGRQFSNSRSEMNVSTLELGDSALYLCASTRDRTGELFFGEGSRLTVL.

This clone occurred a few times. The rearrangement links TRBV20-1 to TRBJ2-7, with D possibly matching TRBD1 (6 bases). V was clipped by 3 bases and J by 0 bases, with 18 bases between them. The CDR3 is made up of 16 amino acids. Germline V lookup: CDR1 DFQATT, CDR2 SNEGSKA (reference sequence). This CDR3 reads CSASSARQASSYEQYF. The CDR3 nucleotides are TGCAGTGCTAGTTCGGCCCGACAGGCCAGCTCCTACGAGCAGTACTTC.

This clone has a handful of counts. V gene TRBV3-1 (or the pseudogene TRBV3-2) combines with J gene TRBJ2-2, with D uncertain. This CDR3 is built from 12 residues. V was cut by 3 bases and J by 6 bases, with 5 bases left in between. The V gene's germline CDR1 is LGHDT and CDR2 YNNKEL (reference sequence). The CDR3 coding sequence is TGTGCCAGCAGCCATTTACCCGGGGAGCTGTTTTTT. As protein: CASSHLPGELFF.

The rearrangement uses TRBV6-5 and TRBJ1-4; TRBD1 agrees at 7 bases. The trim removed 5 bases at V and 6 bases at J, leaving 9 bases unmatched. This CDR3 contains 15 residues. Germline V lookup: CDR1 MNHEY, CDR2 SVGAGI. The CDR3 protein is CASSRNRGSDEKLFF. The CDR3 region has the DNA TGTGCCAGCAGTAGAAACAGGGGAAGTGATGAAAAACTGTTTTTT.

The genes are TRBV18 and TRBJ2-7, with 10 bases identical to TRBD1. V lost 4 bases, J lost 3 bases, and 3 bases stayed unmatched. Germline V lookup: CDR1 KGHSH, CDR2 LQKENI. The CDR3 extends over 14 amino acids. CDR3 amino acids: CASSLGDRGYEQYF. As DNA, the CDR3 is TGTGCCAGCTCACTAGGGGACAGGGGCTACGAGCAGTACTTC.

The chain recombines TRBV29-1 with TRBJ1-1, with D possibly being TRBD1 (6 bases). From germline, CDR1 is SQVTM and CDR2 ANQGSEA. V was trimmed by 4 bases and J by 1 base, leaving 25 bases between them. CDR3 length equals 18 residues. CDR3 nucleotides: TGCAGCGTTGGTGGGGGGCTGTGGGCGAGAATAGGGAACACTGAAGCTTTCTTT. It yields the protein CSVGGGLWARIGNTEAFF.

The chain has TRBV2 and TRBJ2-1; TRBD1 matches 7 bases. V dropped 2 bases and J dropped 6; count of bases not matched to a gene: 10. CDR1 and CDR2 (germline): SNHLY, FYNNEI. The CDR3 loop spans 16 amino acids. This chain's CDR3 is CASSEWGTEVGNEQFF. The CDR3 DNA reads TGTGCCAGCAGTGAATGGGGGACAGAAGTGGGCAATGAGCAGTTCTTC. The complete variable domain, with remaining parts taken from reference TRBV2 and TRBJ2-1, reads EPEVTQTPSHQVTQMGQEVILRCVPISNHLYFYWYRQILGQKVEFLVSFYNNEISEKSEIFDDQFSVERPDGSNFTLKIRSTKLEDSAMYFCASSEWGTEVGNEQFFGPGTRLTVL.

The chain employs TRBV7-9 and TRBJ1-2; D call uncertain. V lost 6 bases, J lost 1 base, and 12 bases lay in between. CDR3 length equals 14 residues. Germline assignment: CDR1 SEHNR and CDR2 FQNEAQ (reference sequence). The CDR3 here is CASRSSGDNYGYTF. CDR3 nucleotide sequence: TGTGCCAGCAGATCCAGTGGGGATAACTATGGCTACACCTTC.

This clone was recorded a few times. The rearrangement joins TRBV4-1 to TRBJ2-7; possible D gene TRBD1, 5 bases. Per the germline V gene, CDR1 is MGHRA and CDR2 is YSYEKL. The CDR3 contains 12 residues. With 6 bases removed from V and 3 bases from J, the gap between germline ends came to 9 bases. CDR3 nucleotide sequence: TGCGCCAGCAGTCAAACAGGCTACGAGCAGTACTTC. It specifies CASSQTGYEQYF.

The chain joins TRBV5-4 to TRBJ1-2, with TRBD1 matching 9 bases. CDR3 length: 14 residues. The V segment lost 4 bases and the J segment 3 bases; nucleotides outside the gene matches: 4. Germline CDR1 reads SGHNT; CDR2 reads YYREEE (reference sequence). The CDR3 region has the DNA TGTGCCAGCAGCACCGGACAGGGGCACTATGGCTACACCTTC. Residues: CASSTGQGHYGYTF.

This sequence joins TRBV5-1 and TRBJ2-7; 9 bases are shared with TRBD1. The V segment lost 4 bases and the J segment 3 bases; nucleotides outside the gene matches: 5. Per germline, CDR1 SGHRS and CDR2 YFSETQ. The CDR3 runs 14 residues. The CDR3 nucleotides are TGCGCCAGCAGCGAGGGACAGGGACGCTACGAGCAGTACTTC. It is translated as CASSEGQGRYEQYF.

The rearrangement links TRBV11-2 to TRBJ1-5; D is perhaps TRBD1 (5 bases). The V gene's germline CDR1 is SGHAT and CDR2 FQNNGV. The CDR3 is 13 residues long. V was shortened by 5 bases and J by 5 bases, with 10 bases between the two germline ends. For the CDR3, the DNA is TGTGCCAGCAGCATCCAACAGGATCAGCCCCAGCATTTT. This encodes CASSIQQDQPQHF.

This sequence joins TRBV10-1 and TRBJ2-1, with D maybe TRBD2 (6 bases). The CDR3 spans 13 residues. Germline V gene sequence: CDR1 WNHNN, CDR2 SYGVQD (reference sequence). Trimming cost V 0 bases and J 9 bases, with 9 bases left between them. CDR3 bases: TGCGCCAGCAGTGAGTCGTACGGGAGTGAGCAGTTCTTC. This translates into CASSESYGSEQFF.

This clone appeared a few times. V usage is TRBV11-3 and J usage is TRBJ2-1; D may be TRBD1 or TRBD2 (6 bases each). Germline CDR1 and CDR2: SGHNT and YENEEA. The CDR3 has 14 residues. The germline V and J ends were trimmed by 5 bases and 8 bases, with 16 bases remaining between them. The CDR3 region is CASSIGAGGYEQFF. CDR3 DNA: TGTGCCAGCAGCATAGGGGCCGGGGGCTATGAGCAGTTCTTC.

V usage is TRBV5-4 and J usage is TRBJ2-3; D may correspond to TRBD1 or TRBD2 (6 bases each). This CDR3 has 14 residues. Deletions cut 5 bases from V and 2 bases from J, with 12 bases between. Germline CDR1 is SGHNT and CDR2 is YYREEE (reference sequence). CDR3 sequence reads: CASSGRGDTDTQYF. CDR3 nucleotide sequence: TGTGCCAGCAGTGGAAGGGGGGACACAGATACGCAGTATTTT.

The chain employs TRBV4-1 and TRBJ1-5; D not resolved. Trimming left V 4 bases short and J 4 bases short, with 8 bases between. From germline, CDR1 is MGHRA and CDR2 YSYEKL. The CDR3 runs 13 residues. The CDR3 nucleotides are TGCGCCAGCAGCCCACTCTTAAATCAGCCCCAGCATTTT. Its protein product is CASSPLLNQPQHF.

V gene TRBV6-5 combines with J gene TRBJ2-7; D perhaps matches TRBD1 (6 bases). The V end was cut by 5 bases, the J end by 2 bases, with 10 bases between. CDR3 length: 13 amino acids. Germline V gene sequence: CDR1 MNHEY, CDR2 SVGAGI. In DNA form, the CDR3 reads TGTGCCAGCAGTCGAACAGGGCCCTACGAGCAGTACTTC. Translating it yields CASSRTGPYEQYF.